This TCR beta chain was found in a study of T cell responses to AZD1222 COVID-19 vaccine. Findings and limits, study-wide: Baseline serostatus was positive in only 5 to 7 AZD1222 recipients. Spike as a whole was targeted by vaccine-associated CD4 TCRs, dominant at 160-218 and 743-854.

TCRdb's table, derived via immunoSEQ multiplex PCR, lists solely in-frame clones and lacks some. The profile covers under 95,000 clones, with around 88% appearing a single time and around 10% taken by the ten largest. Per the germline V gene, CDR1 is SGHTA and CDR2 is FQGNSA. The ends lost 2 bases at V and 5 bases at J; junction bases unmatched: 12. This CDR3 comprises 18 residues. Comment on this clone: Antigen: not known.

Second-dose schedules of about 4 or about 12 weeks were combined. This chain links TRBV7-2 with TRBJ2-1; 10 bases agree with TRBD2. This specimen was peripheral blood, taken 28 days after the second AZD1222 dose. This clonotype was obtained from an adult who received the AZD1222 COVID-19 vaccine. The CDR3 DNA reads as TGTGCCAGCAGCTTAAACCCCCGCCCTAGCGGGGGACACAATGAGCAGTTCTTC. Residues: CASSLNPRPSGGHNEQFF.